This TCR beta chain was sequenced during a study of beta chain features in type 1 diabetes. Heparinised blood was drawn once per donor, averaging roughly 120 mL. Isolated RNA was reverse transcribed in full, so expressed TCRB transcripts were sequenced. Clones were read by immunoSEQ multiplex PCR, and TCRdb kept only the in-frame ones, dropping some. The sample yields about 240,000 clones, about 25% seen once. V was pared by 3 bases and J by 5 bases, with 8 bases of the junction left unmatched. The CDR3 totals 16 residues. Germline V CDR1 and CDR2: SGHNT, YYREEE (reference sequence). General study findings and limits: PCR might favor shorter templates, but any such skew would affect patients and controls equally.

Notes on this clone: Its specificity is unknown.

This receptor was obtained from a man younger than 45 in good health. Sequences were obtained from central memory CD4+ T cells from blood. The chain couples TRBV5-4 to TRBJ2-5, with 12 nucleotides matching TRBD2. The CDR3 DNA is TGTGCCAGCAGCTCCCTATGGACTAGCGGGGACGAGACCCAGTACTTC. Translation gives CASSSLWTSGDETQYF.